This TCR beta chain comes out of a study of CD8 T cells in Susac syndrome. Only one count was recorded for this clonotype. CD8+ and CD4+ T cells circulating in blood were sequenced for TCR beta. The RNA input was 0.5 to 1 ug, and it was reverse transcribed with random hexamers. From the immunoSEQ multiplex PCR reads, TCRdb called clonotypes with MiXCR, one entry per CDR3 protein. The table lists around 23,000 distinct CDR3 sequences, about 93% of them singletons. From germline, CDR1 is SQVTM and CDR2 ANQGSEA. The CDR3 length is 14 residues. Deletions cut 5 bases from V and 1 base from J, with 11 bases between.

The sequenced material came from CD8+ T cells from PBMCs. The genes are TRBV29-1 and TRBJ2-2, with D perhaps TRBD1 (6 bases). The TCR originated in a human donor with Susac syndrome. DNA of the CDR3: TGCAGCGTTCAAGGGACAAAGAACACCGGGGAGCTGTTTTTT. It codes for CSVQGTKNTGELFF.